One sample yielded the 27 T cell receptor beta chains listed below, sequenced in a study of shared clonotypes between healthy human individuals. Repertoires were generated with immunoSEQ multiplex PCR, while TCRdb's copy carries only in-frame clones and drops some. The sample yields 600,000 to 750,000 clones, 55% to 75% seen once. The specimen was memory CD4+ T cells sorted from blood. As for subset: CD45RA-negative fraction. The receptors here all came from a woman in her twenties or thirties in good health.

V and J are TRBV11-2 and TRBJ2-3, with D tentatively TRBD2 (5 bases). Germline CDR1 and CDR2: SGHAT and FQNNGV. V lost 5 bases and J lost 12, with 12 bases in between. The CDR3 is made up of 11 amino acids. Here the CDR3 DNA reads TGTGCCAGCAGCCACCGGGAAGGACAGTATTTT. Translated: CASSHREGQYF. Supplemented by reference TRBV11-2 and TRBJ2-3, the full variable domain reads EAGVAQSPRYKIIEKRQSVAFWCNPISGHATLYWYQQILGQGPKLLIQFQNNGVVDDSQLPKDRFSAERLKGVDSTLKIQPAKLEDSAVYLCASSHREGQYFGPGTRLTVL.

V is TRBV7-9 and J is TRBJ1-1; tentatively, D is TRBD1 (5 bases). The CDR3 has 13 residues. V gave up 6 bases and J gave up 5 bases, with 13 bases separating them. Germline-derived CDR1 and CDR2 are SEHNR and FQNEAQ (reference sequence). CDR3 nucleotides: TGTGCCAGCAGGCCCAGGGTTGAGACTGAAGCTTTCTTT. This gives the protein CASRPRVETEAFF.

The gene calls are TRBV25-1 and TRBJ2-7; possibly TRBD2 for D (5 bases). Germline values: CDR1 MGHDK, CDR2 SYGVNS. V lost 1 base and J 3 bases, leaving 10 bases between the germline ends. CDR3 length equals 14 residues. As DNA, the CDR3 is TGTGCCAGCAGTGAATCCAGCGGAGGCTACGAGCAGTACTTC. Translated: CASSESSGGYEQYF.

This clone was found a few times. The chain is built from TRBV11-2 and TRBJ2-7; D is possibly TRBD1 (6 bases). Trimming took 5 bases from V and 3 from J, leaving 20 bases between them. The V gene's germline CDR1 is SGHAT and CDR2 FQNNGV. The CDR3 length is 16 residues. CDR3 region: CASSPPGRGSLYEQYF. The CDR3 DNA sequence: TGTGCCAGCAGCCCCCCGGGCAGGGGTTCCCTCTACGAGCAGTACTTC.

The V and J genes are TRBV23-1 and TRBJ2-3; a weak D match, TRBD2 (6 bases). TRBV23-1 is designated an ORF whose function remains uncertain. The CDR3 runs to 15 residues. Trimming took 8 bases from V and 3 from J, leaving 18 bases between them. CDR3 nucleotide sequence: TGCGCCAGCCGAGGGTTGCGGGATTGGACAGATACGCAGTATTTT. Translation gives CASRGLRDWTDTQYF.

The chain employs TRBV7-2 and TRBJ2-3; no reliable D call. V was cut by 0 bases and J by 1 base, with 11 bases left in between. This CDR3 region has 16 residues. Germline values: CDR1 SGHTA, CDR2 FQGNSA. The CDR3, as DNA: TGTGCCAGCAGCTTAGCTAGGGTCCTCCGCACAGATACGCAGTATTTT. Encoded protein: CASSLARVLRTDTQYF.

The CDR3 protein is CASSLSTSLAFF. The CDR3 region has the DNA TGTGCCAGCAGTTTAAGTACTAGCTTAGCTTTCTTT. The rearrangement joins TRBV28 to TRBJ1-1; no clear D gene. Germline V lookup: CDR1 MDHEN, CDR2 SYDVKM. The CDR3 extends over 12 amino acids. V was pared by 2 bases and J by 10 bases, with 11 bases between.

V usage is TRBV23-1 and J usage is TRBJ2-7; unclear D gene. TRBV23-1 falls under the ORF class, with uncertain function. The length of the CDR3 is 15 residues. V was pared by 6 bases and J by 5 bases, with 20 bases between. In nucleotides, the CDR3 is TGCGCCAGCAGCCCACCGGACCAAACCTGCCACGAGCAGTACTTC. As protein: CASSPPDQTCHEQYF.

Only a few counts were recorded for this clone. The chain uses TRBV5-1 and TRBJ2-2; 10 nucleotides agree with TRBD1. V trimming: 4 bases; J trimming: 5 bases; junction bases outside the gene matches: 8. The CDR3 covers 16 residues. Looked up from germline, CDR1 is SGHRS and CDR2 is YFSETQ. The CDR3 bases are TGCGCCAGCAGCACTTGGACAGGGGGATCGACCGGGGAGCTGTTTTTT. This translates into CASSTWTGGSTGELFF. Full variable domain (outside the CDR3, taken from reference TRBV5-1 and TRBJ2-2): KAGVTQTPRYLIKTRGQQVTLSCSPISGHRSVSWYQQTPGQGLQFLFEYFSETQRNKGNFPGRFSGRQFSNSRSEMNVSTLELGDSALYLCASSTWTGGSTGELFFGEGSRLTVL.

As DNA, the CDR3 is TGTGCCAGCAGCTCATCGCAGCGGGATGAGCAGTTCTTC. The encoded protein is CASSSSQRDEQFF. The chain joins TRBV28 to TRBJ2-1, with D maybe TRBD2 (6 bases). Germline V CDR1 and CDR2: MDHEN, SYDVKM. Trimming removed 6 bases from V and 8 bases from J, with 14 bases in between. This CDR3 is built from 13 residues.

The V call is TRBV19, the J call TRBJ1-2; 7 bases fit TRBD1. The CDR3 runs 13 residues. The germline V gene has CDR1 LNHDA and CDR2 SQIVND (reference sequence). V lost 6 bases to trimming and J lost 3 bases; unmatched junction nucleotides: 4. CDR3 in DNA: TGTGCCAGTAGAGACAGGGAGTACTATGGCTACACCTTC. Amino acid sequence: CASRDREYYGYTF.

This clone has a single count. This chain uses TRBV28 with TRBJ2-2; 8 bases are a match to TRBD1. The V gene end was trimmed by 5 bases and the J gene end by 7 bases; junction bases not matched to a gene: 15. The germline V gene encodes CDR1 MDHEN and CDR2 SYDVKM. This CDR3 region has 17 residues. In DNA form, the CDR3 reads TGTGCCAGCAGTCCATTCATCCGGGACAGGAGACGCGGGGAGCTGTTTTTT. The encoded protein is CASSPFIRDRRRGELFF.

The V gene is TRBV4-1, the J gene TRBJ1-1; D gene ambiguous. CDR1 is MGHRA and CDR2 is YSYEKL in the germline V gene. The CDR3 has 14 amino acids. The V gene lost 1 base and the J gene lost 1 base, with 7 bases spanning the gap. In nucleotides, the CDR3 is TGCGCCAGCAGCCAAGCCATAGAGAACACTGAAGCTTTCTTT. This gives the protein CASSQAIENTEAFF.

This chain connects TRBV4-2 to TRBJ1-2, with TRBD1 matching over 7 bases. V lost 4 bases, J lost 6 bases, and 11 bases stayed unmatched. Germline V gene lookup returns CDR1 LGHNA and CDR2 YNFKEQ. The CDR3 length is 15 residues. CDR3 in DNA: TGTGCCAGCAGCCCCCAAAGGGGGCTCCTTGATGGCTACACCTTC. This gives the protein CASSPQRGLLDGYTF.

The rearrangement uses TRBV7-9 and TRBJ2-5, with TRBD1 as a possible D gene (6 bases). The CDR3 covers 14 residues. Trimming shortened V by 2 bases and J by 4 bases, and 11 bases separated the two germline ends. Germline assignment: CDR1 SEHNR and CDR2 FQNEAQ (reference sequence). Written as DNA, the CDR3 is TGTGCCAGCAGCTTACGTGGGGGCGGAGAGACCCAGTACTTC. Protein: CASSLRGGGETQYF. Together with reference TRBV7-9 and TRBJ2-5, the CDR3 gives the full variable domain: DTGVSQNPRHKITKRGQNVTFRCDPISEHNRLYWYRQTLGQGPEFLTYFQNEAQLEKSRLLSDRFSAERPKGSFSTLEIQRTEQGDSAMYLCASSLRGGGETQYFGPGTRLLVL.

The chain joins TRBV2 to TRBJ1-1; D uncertain. CDR1 and CDR2 (germline): SNHLY, FYNNEI. The V and J ends lost 4 bases and 0 bases respectively, with 6 bases between them. CDR3 length: 13 residues. This CDR3 reads CASSVSMNTEAFF. The CDR3 DNA is TGTGCCAGCAGTGTTTCCATGAACACTGAAGCTTTCTTT. The full variable domain, its missing parts supplied by reference TRBV2 and TRBJ1-1, is EPEVTQTPSHQVTQMGQEVILRCVPISNHLYFYWYRQILGQKVEFLVSFYNNEISEKSEIFDDQFSVERPDGSNFTLKIRSTKLEDSAMYFCASSVSMNTEAFFGQGTRLTVV.

V is TRBV5-1 and J is TRBJ1-2; 9 nucleotides match TRBD1. CDR3 size: 15 residues. CDR1 is SGHRS and CDR2 is YFSETQ in the germline V gene. V trimming: 4 bases; J trimming: 5 bases; junction bases outside the gene matches: 9. DNA for the CDR3: TGCGCCAGCAGCCACCGGGACAGGGATATATATGGCTACACCTTC. Residues: CASSHRDRDIYGYTF.

The V gene is TRBV7-3, the J gene TRBJ2-3; D is undetermined. The CDR3 has 13 amino acids. Germline CDR1 and CDR2: SGHTA and FQGTGA. V lost 4 bases to trimming and J lost 4 bases, with 9 bases between them. The CDR3, as DNA: TGTGCCAGCAGCTCCCCTGTCCCAGATACGCAGTATTTT. Encoded protein: CASSSPVPDTQYF.

This rearrangement joins TRBV6-6 to TRBJ2-4, with 9 bases that match TRBD2. V gave up 10 bases and J gave up 1 base; unmatched junction bases: 11. The CDR3 loop spans 16 amino acids. CDR1 is MNHNY and CDR2 is SVGAGI in the germline V gene (reference sequence). The CDR3 reads CATSTGTSTAKNIQYF. The CDR3 DNA follows: TGTGCCACTAGTACGGGGACTAGCACGGCCAAAAACATTCAGTACTTC.

This rearrangement joins TRBV2 to TRBJ1-2, with 7 bases fitting TRBD1. CDR1 SNHLY and CDR2 FYNNEI come from the germline V gene. The V and J ends lost 6 bases and 7 bases, in that order; junction bases with no gene match: 5. This CDR3 region has 12 residues. This CDR3 is CASSYDRAGYTF. CDR3 DNA sequence: TGTGCCAGCAGCTATGACAGGGCTGGCTACACCTTC.

V and J are TRBV5-4 and TRBJ2-5; TRBD1 agrees at 7 bases. V was pared by 2 bases and J by 5 bases, with 6 bases of the junction left unmatched. The CDR3 spans 14 residues. Germline V CDR1 and CDR2: SGHNT, YYREEE (reference sequence). The CDR3 loop reads CASSLGGLGETQYF. CDR3 sequence (DNA): TGTGCCAGCAGCTTAGGGGGCTTAGGGGAGACCCAGTACTTC.

Remarks on this clone: Distinct nucleotide sequences in the sample also encode this CDR3. The V gene is TRBV9, the J gene TRBJ1-4, with 10 nucleotides matching TRBD1. Trimming cost V 4 bases and J 4 bases; bases outside gene matches: 4. Germline V CDR1 and CDR2: SGDLS, YYNGEE. The CDR3 is 15 residues long. CDR3 loop: CASSPRDRGNEKLFF. The CDR3 DNA is TGTGCCAGCAGCCCCCGGGACAGGGGTAATGAAAAACTGTTTTTT.

V is TRBV5-6 and J is TRBJ2-3, with 8 bases lining up with TRBD2. With V trimmed by 2 bases and J by 8 bases, 7 bases remained unmatched. CDR1 and CDR2 (germline): SGHDT, YYEEEE. The CDR3 loop spans 14 amino acids. The CDR3 sequence is CASSFTGGPPTQYF. The CDR3 coding sequence is TGTGCCAGCAGCTTTACGGGAGGGCCTCCTACGCAGTATTTT.

The chain joins TRBV7-2 to TRBJ2-7, with D possibly being TRBD1 or TRBD2 (5 bases each). Trimming shortened V by 1 base and J by 6 bases, and 16 bases separated the two germline ends. Germline CDR1 is SGHTA and CDR2 is FQGNSA. The CDR3 is made up of 15 amino acids. CDR3 bases: TGTGCCAGCAGCTTAGTCTTCGGGGCTTCGGGCGAGCAGTACTTC. Translating gives CASSLVFGASGEQYF.

This chain links TRBV28 with TRBJ1-5; no clear D gene. Per germline, CDR1 MDHEN and CDR2 SYDVKM. The germline V and J ends were trimmed by 1 base and 4 bases, with 14 bases remaining between them. The CDR3 extends over 16 amino acids. CDR3 region: CASSLSGGGWNQPQHF. Here the CDR3 DNA reads TGTGCCAGCAGTTTATCCGGAGGAGGGTGGAATCAGCCCCAGCATTTT. The full variable domain, completed using reference TRBV28 and TRBJ1-5, is DVKVTQSSRYLVKRTGEKVFLECVQDMDHENMFWYRQDPGLGLRLIYFSYDVKMKEKGDIPEGYSVSREKKERFSLILESASTNQTSMYLCASSLSGGGWNQPQHFGDGTRLSIL.

The chain couples TRBV30 to TRBJ2-1; a possible D gene is TRBD1 (5 bases). The germline gives CDR1 GTSNPN, CDR2 SVGIG (reference sequence). The V and J ends lost 4 bases and 5 bases respectively, with 18 bases between them. CDR3 size: 15 residues. CDR3 nucleotides: TGTGCCTGGACCCTGGGGCTAATCCCCAACAATGAGCAGTTCTTC. It yields the protein CAWTLGLIPNNEQFF.

The V and J genes are TRBV19 and TRBJ1-4, with TRBD1 identical over 7 bases. The CDR3 is 14 residues long. Germline V gene data show CDR1 as LNHDA and CDR2 as SQIVND (reference sequence). V was pared by 4 bases and J by 5 bases, with 4 bases of the junction left unmatched. The CDR3 sequence is CASSNRGGNEKLFF. The CDR3 nucleotides are TGTGCCAGTAGTAACAGGGGAGGCAATGAAAAACTGTTTTTT.